These 12 T cell receptor beta chains came from one sample sequenced in a study of cytotoxic CD8 clonotypes in ibrutinib-treated CLL. Clones were read by immunoSEQ multiplex PCR, and TCRdb kept only the in-frame ones, dropping some. The data show 200,000 or so clones, nearly 80% seen once. Sequenced here: PBMCs, sampled after 12 months of ibrutinib treatment. The source is a human donor with chronic lymphocytic leukemia.

This chain connects TRBV7-9 to TRBJ2-7; D may be TRBD1 or TRBD2 (5 bases each). This CDR3 comprises 16 residues. Trimming stripped 8 bases from V and 0 bases from J, with 20 bases between. Germline assignment: CDR1 SEHNR and CDR2 FQNEAQ (reference sequence). The CDR3 loop is CASSDWGSSLSYEQYF. The CDR3 DNA is TGTGCCAGCTCCGACTGGGGGTCCAGCCTCTCCTACGAGCAGTACTTC.

The chain couples TRBV29-1 to TRBJ2-2, with D perhaps given as TRBD1 or TRBD2 (7 bases each). The CDR3 spans 14 residues. Trimming took off 7 bases at V and 5 bases at J, with 17 bases between the two ends. Germline V gene lookup returns CDR1 SQVTM and CDR2 ANQGSEA. The CDR3 nucleotides are TGCAGCGCCCAGGGGGGGGCGCAGACCGGGGAGCTGTTTTTT. Its translation is CSAQGGAQTGELFF.

The V and J genes are TRBV27 and TRBJ2-7, with 9 bases matching TRBD1. Trimming cost V 3 bases and J 3 bases; bases outside gene matches: 6. Germline-derived CDR1 and CDR2 are MNHEY and SMNVEV (reference sequence). The CDR3 has 15 amino acids. CDR3 amino acids: CASSLRDRALYEQYF. The DNA for the CDR3 is TGTGCCAGCAGTTTGAGGGACAGGGCCCTCTACGAGCAGTACTTC.

This chain connects TRBV5-4 to TRBJ2-7, with D possibly matching TRBD2 (6 bases). CDR1 and CDR2 (germline): SGHNT, YYREEE (reference sequence). The CDR3 is 14 amino acids. V was shortened by 4 bases and J by 6 bases, with 17 bases between the two germline ends. CDR3 nucleotides: TGTGCCAGCAGCCCCCAGAGCGGGCCCCTCGAGCAGTACTTC. It codes for CASSPQSGPLEQYF.

The rearrangement joins TRBV2 to TRBJ1-1; D unclear. The CDR3 is 14 amino acids. Germline V gives CDR1 SNHLY, CDR2 FYNNEI. V was cut by 3 bases and J by 3 bases, with 11 bases left in between. The CDR3 loop is CASSDLGRDTEAFF. The CDR3 region has the DNA TGTGCCAGCAGTGACCTAGGACGGGACACTGAAGCTTTCTTT.

The rearrangement uses TRBV7-9 and TRBJ2-5; 12 nucleotides agree with TRBD2. V was clipped by 5 bases and J by 5 bases; unmatched bases: 6. The CDR3 totals 15 residues. CDR1 and CDR2 (germline): SEHNR, FQNEAQ (reference sequence). The CDR3 protein is CASSLGLAGWETQYF. Here the CDR3 DNA reads TGTGCCAGCAGCCTAGGACTAGCGGGATGGGAGACCCAGTACTTC. Full variable domain (remainder filled in from reference TRBV7-9 and TRBJ2-5): DTGVSQNPRHKITKRGQNVTFRCDPISEHNRLYWYRQTLGQGPEFLTYFQNEAQLEKSRLLSDRFSAERPKGSFSTLEIQRTEQGDSAMYLCASSLGLAGWETQYFGPGTRLLVL.

The V and J genes are TRBV5-8 and TRBJ1-1; a weak D match, TRBD1 (5 bases). The CDR3 extends over 14 amino acids. Trimming removed 4 bases from V and 5 bases from J, with 15 bases in between. From germline, CDR1 is SGHTS and CDR2 YDEGEE. The CDR3 region has the DNA TGTGCCAGCAGCCCGGGACCTGGGAGGACTGAAGCTTTCTTT. This translates into CASSPGPGRTEAFF. The entire variable domain, with the rest obtained from reference TRBV5-8 and TRBJ1-1, is as follows: EAGVTQSPTHLIKTRGQQATLRCSPISGHTSVYWYQQALGLGLQFLLWYDEGEERNRGNFPPRFSGRQFPNYSSELNVNALELEDSALYLCASSPGPGRTEAFFGQGTRLTVV.

The genes are TRBV19 and TRBJ1-2; D call uncertain. This CDR3 region has 17 residues. Germline V CDR1 and CDR2: LNHDA, SQIVND (reference sequence). Trimming stripped 4 bases from V and 4 bases from J, with 22 bases between. The DNA of the CDR3 is TGTGCCAGTAGTACCTCATTAACAGAAACGCCTCGCTATGGCTACACCTTC. Its translation is CASSTSLTETPRYGYTF.

The chain is built from TRBV15 and TRBJ2-2; D gene unclear. Trimming left V 0 bases short and J 4 bases short, with 12 bases between. Germline V CDR1 and CDR2: LNHNV, YYDKDF (reference sequence). The CDR3 loop spans 16 amino acids. The CDR3 region has the DNA TGTGCCACCAGCAGAGATCAGCATTTGATCACCGGGGAGCTGTTTTTT. This gives the protein CATSRDQHLITGELFF.

This chain links TRBV9 with TRBJ1-2; D not certain. V lost 0 bases, J lost 6 bases, and 15 bases lay in between. Germline assignment: CDR1 SGDLS and CDR2 YYNGEE. The CDR3 runs to 15 residues. The CDR3 DNA follows: TGTGCCAGCAGCGTAGGGGGTGCGGGGTCGGATGGCTACACCTTC. Its protein product is CASSVGGAGSDGYTF. The whole variable domain, filled in from reference TRBV9 and TRBJ1-2, reads DSGVTQTPKHLITATGQRVTLRCSPRSGDLSVYWYQQSLDQGLQFLIQYYNGEERAKGNILERFSAQQFPDLHSELNLSSLELGDSALYFCASSVGGAGSDGYTFGSGTRLTVV.

For this clone: The sample holds other DNA sequences that translate to the same CDR3. The chain combines TRBV5-4 with TRBJ2-3, with 8 bases identical to TRBD2. V lost 4 bases, J lost 3 bases, and 7 bases stayed unmatched. Per the germline V gene, CDR1 is SGHNT and CDR2 is YYREEE (reference sequence). CDR3 length equals 15 residues. DNA of the CDR3: TGTGCCAGCAGCCCGAGCGGGAGACTGACAGATACGCAGTATTTT. It translates to CASSPSGRLTDTQYF.

This chain uses TRBV2 with TRBJ2-1; TRBD1 agrees at 10 bases. With V trimmed by 8 bases and J by 4 bases, 5 bases remained unmatched. Per the germline V gene, CDR1 is SNHLY and CDR2 is FYNNEI. This CDR3 spans 14 amino acids. The CDR3 DNA follows: TGTGCCAGCGGTGGGGACAGGGGTTACAATGAGCAGTTCTTC. Its protein is CASGGDRGYNEQFF.